These 7 T cell receptor beta chains share one sample of origin, sequenced in a study of cytomegalovirus exposure and HLA in healthy donors. The PCR was carried out with 60 Vbeta primers and 13 Jbeta primers. TCRdb's copy holds only in-frame clones and misses some; the assay was immunoSEQ multiplex PCR. The table lists about 130,000 clones, approximately 82% of them singletons. Material for sequencing was PBMCs. These receptors were obtained from a woman between 18 and 30 years old in good health and CMV-seropositive.

In this sample, this clone turned up once. This chain uses TRBV13 with TRBJ2-7; D perhaps matches TRBD1 (5 bases). From germline, CDR1 is PRHDT and CDR2 FYEKMQ (reference sequence). The CDR3 is made up of 14 amino acids. The V and J ends lost 3 bases and 3 bases respectively, with 12 bases between them. CDR3 bases: TGTGCCAGCAGCTTTAGGGGCCAGAGCTACGAGCAGTACTTC. Translation: CASSFRGQSYEQYF. Combining the CDR3 with reference TRBV13 and TRBJ2-7 gives the whole variable domain AAGVIQSPRHLIKEKRETATLKCYPIPRHDTVYWYQQGPGQDPQFLISFYEKMQSDKGSIPDRFSAQQFSDYHSELNMSSLELGDSALYFCASSFRGQSYEQYFGPGTRLTVT.

This chain connects TRBV5-1 to TRBJ1-1; D gene uncertain. Between the trimmed V and J ends, which lost 5 bases and 3 bases, there was a span of 8 bases. Germline V gene lookup returns CDR1 SGHRS and CDR2 YFSETQ. This CDR3 has 12 amino acids. In DNA, the CDR3 is TGCGCCAGCAGGGTAGACTACACTGAAGCTTTCTTT. This gives the protein CASRVDYTEAFF.

The chain has TRBV7-6 and TRBJ2-3; 15 nucleotides agree with TRBD2. Germline CDR1 is SGHVS and CDR2 is FNYEAQ. CDR3 length: 18 residues. The trim removed 5 bases at V and 4 bases at J, leaving 10 bases unmatched. The CDR3 DNA is TGTGCCAGCAGCCTTGGACTAGCGGGGGGGCAAAGCTCAGATACGCAGTATTTT. Protein sequence: CASSLGLAGGQSSDTQYF.

This rearrangement joins TRBV14 to TRBJ1-1; 7 positions match TRBD1. V lost 1 base to trimming and J lost 4 bases; unmatched junction nucleotides: 6. From germline, CDR1 is SGHDN and CDR2 FVKESK. There are 15 residues in the CDR3. The DNA of the CDR3 is TGTGCCAGCAGCCAAGTGACACAGGGGCGCACTGAAGCTTTCTTT. It yields the protein CASSQVTQGRTEAFF.

The chain joins TRBV27 to TRBJ2-7, with TRBD1 matching over 9 bases. This CDR3 spans 14 amino acids. V lost 6 bases to trimming and J lost 3 bases; unmatched junction nucleotides: 6. CDR1 and CDR2 from the germline V gene are MNHEY and SMNVEV (reference sequence). The CDR3 nucleotides are TGTGCCAGCAGCGCCCCGGGACAGGGCTACGAGCAGTACTTC. Translation gives CASSAPGQGYEQYF.

V usage is TRBV6-1 and J usage is TRBJ1-1; 7 bases line up with TRBD1. Germline CDR1 MNHNS, CDR2 SASEGT. This CDR3 is built from 14 residues. With V trimmed by 7 bases and J by 0 bases, 5 bases remained unmatched. The CDR3 nucleotides are TGTGCCAGCACCTTCAGGGGGATGAACACTGAAGCTTTCTTT. Translation gives CASTFRGMNTEAFF.

This rearrangement joins TRBV11-3 to TRBJ1-4; D gene uncertain. Trimming shortened V by 7 bases and J by 7 bases, and 16 bases separated the two germline ends. Germline values: CDR1 SGHNT, CDR2 YENEEA. This CDR3 is built from 14 residues. The CDR3 DNA is TGTGCCAGCATTTTCCGGCGGGGTACTGAAAAACTGTTTTTT. Encoded protein: CASIFRRGTEKLFF.